This passage covers 11 T cell receptor beta chains from one sample sequenced in a study of blood T cell repertoires in COVID-19. Repertoires were generated with immunoSEQ multiplex PCR, while TCRdb's copy carries only in-frame clones and drops some. The sample contains 140,000 or so clones, around three quarters of which appear only once. Sequencing was carried out using peripheral blood. These receptor sequences come from a man in his fifties with active or convalescent COVID-19.

V usage is TRBV3-1 (or the pseudogene TRBV3-2) and J usage is TRBJ1-1; a possible D gene is TRBD1 (5 bases). The V gene lost 4 bases and the J gene lost 1 base, with 10 bases spanning the gap. CDR3 size: 14 residues. The germline V gene encodes CDR1 LGHDT and CDR2 YNNKEL (reference sequence). In DNA form, the CDR3 reads TGTGCCAGCAGCCTCTTCGACAGGAACACTGAAGCTTTCTTT. It translates to CASSLFDRNTEAFF.

The chain recombines TRBV24-1 with TRBJ2-7; weak D call: TRBD2 (7 bases). Deletions cut 4 bases from V and 7 bases from J, with 13 bases between. The CDR3 contains 13 residues. CDR1 KGHDR and CDR2 SFDVKD come from the germline V gene. The CDR3 sequence: CATSDAGGREQYF. CDR3 DNA: TGTGCCACCAGTGACGCCGGGGGGCGGGAGCAGTACTTC.

This chain links TRBV11-2 with TRBJ2-7; D is possibly TRBD2 (5 bases). Looked up from germline, CDR1 is SGHAT and CDR2 is FQNNGV. V lost 2 bases, J lost 6 bases, and 17 bases lay in between. This CDR3 region has 15 residues. CDR3 sequence reads: CASSLSGSPTSEQYF. The CDR3 DNA sequence: TGTGCCAGCAGCTTATCGGGGAGCCCCACCAGCGAGCAGTACTTC.

This clone has a single count. This rearrangement joins TRBV19 to TRBJ2-1; 11 positions match TRBD2. This CDR3 is 14 amino acids long. The germline CDR1 and CDR2 sequences are LNHDA and SQIVND (reference sequence). The ends lost 7 bases at V and 6 bases at J; junction bases unmatched: 5. CDR3 in DNA: TGTGCCAGTATGGGGACTAGCGGAAGCAATGAGCAGTTCTTC. Its translation: CASMGTSGSNEQFF.

Only one count was recorded for this clone. V and J are TRBV7-9 and TRBJ2-5; 8 bases line up with TRBD1. This CDR3 is built from 13 residues. V lost 5 bases, J lost 4 bases, and 3 bases stayed unmatched. The V gene's germline CDR1 is SEHNR and CDR2 FQNEAQ (reference sequence). The CDR3 nucleotides read TGTGCCAGCAGCAGAGGACAGGGAGAGACCCAGTACTTC. This encodes CASSRGQGETQYF.

This clone appeared a single time. The gene calls are TRBV5-1 and TRBJ2-5; 7 bases map to TRBD2. The J segment lost 5 bases and the V segment lost 3 bases, leaving 7 bases of the junction unmatched. Looked up from germline, CDR1 is SGHRS and CDR2 is YFSETQ. The CDR3 has 14 residues. The CDR3, as DNA: TGCGCCAGCAGCTCGCCTCGGGGGGAGGAGACCCAGTACTTC. Its protein product is CASSSPRGEETQYF. Combining the CDR3 with reference TRBV5-1 and TRBJ2-5 gives the whole variable domain KAGVTQTPRYLIKTRGQQVTLSCSPISGHRSVSWYQQTPGQGLQFLFEYFSETQRNKGNFPGRFSGRQFSNSRSEMNVSTLELGDSALYLCASSSPRGEETQYFGPGTRLLVL.

The sample holds a few counts of this clone. The CDR3 protein is CASSIDSYGYTF. The CDR3 nucleotides are TGCGCCAGCAGCATCGACAGCTATGGCTACACCTTC. This chain uses TRBV5-1 with TRBJ1-2; perhaps TRBD1 as D (5 bases). The CDR3 is 12 amino acids. V was clipped by 4 bases and J by 4 bases, with 8 bases between them. From germline, CDR1 is SGHRS and CDR2 YFSETQ.

This chain uses TRBV5-1 with TRBJ1-2, with D possibly being TRBD1 (6 bases). CDR3 size: 13 residues. Looked up from germline, CDR1 is SGHRS and CDR2 is YFSETQ. Trimming left V 4 bases short and J 2 bases short, with 9 bases between. In nucleotides, the CDR3 is TGCGCCAGCAGCCTAGACAGGAACTATGGCTACACCTTC. Its protein product is CASSLDRNYGYTF.

The chain's CDR3 is CASSPGLAISYEQYF. CDR3 DNA sequence: TGTGCCAGCAGCCCGGGACTAGCGATTTCCTACGAGCAGTACTTC. This chain joins TRBV11-3 and TRBJ2-7; 10 positions match TRBD2. CDR1 is SGHNT and CDR2 is YENEEA in the germline V gene. This CDR3 contains 15 residues. After removal of 5 bases from V and 1 base from J, the junction contained 5 bases not matched to a gene. Using reference TRBV11-3 and TRBJ2-7 for the parts outside the CDR3, the full variable domain is EAGVVQSPRYKIIEKKQPVAFWCNPISGHNTLYWYLQNLGQGPELLIRYENEEAVDDSQLPKDRFSAERLKGVDSTLKIQPAELGDSAVYLCASSPGLAISYEQYFGPGTRLTVT.

The chain joins TRBV9 to TRBJ2-2, with D tentatively TRBD2 (5 bases). Trimming removed 0 bases from V and 3 bases from J, with 12 bases in between. The CDR3 is 16 residues long. The germline CDR1 and CDR2 sequences are SGDLS and YYNGEE. The CDR3 is CASSVEGGHYTGELFF. The CDR3 coding sequence is TGTGCCAGCAGCGTAGAAGGCGGGCATTACACCGGGGAGCTGTTTTTT.

A single count supports this clone. This chain connects TRBV29-1 to TRBJ2-1, with D perhaps TRBD1 (6 bases). The germline V gene encodes CDR1 SQVTM and CDR2 ANQGSEA. The CDR3 has 15 residues. The germline V and J ends were trimmed by 0 bases and 2 bases, with 11 bases remaining between them. DNA for the CDR3: TGCAGCGTTGAAGATAACAGGGAGACCTACAATGAGCAGTTCTTC. It codes for CSVEDNRETYNEQFF.